This T cell receptor (beta chain) was documented in a study of T cell responses to AZD1222 COVID-19 vaccine. Overall study results and limits: After two AZD1222 doses, spike-specific TCR breadth and depth rose versus day 0. Researchers report vaccine-associated CD4 TCRs spanning spike, with dominance at 160-218 and 743-854.

This CDR3 has 13 amino acids. V gave up 0 bases and J gave up 4 bases, with 9 bases separating them. The germline V gene has CDR1 GTSNPN and CDR2 SVGIG (reference sequence). The sample holds a few counts of this clone. What it binds is unknown. The analysis combined second doses at about 4 or about 12 weeks. Assay used: immunoSEQ multiplex PCR; TCRdb lists only in-frame clones, some missing. The table shows some 80,000 clones, with approximately 90% occurring only once. This receptor was obtained from an adult who received the AZD1222 COVID-19 vaccine. The J gene is TRBJ1-1, the V gene TRBV30, with no clear D. The sample was peripheral blood, taken 28 days after the second AZD1222 dose. CDR3 DNA: TGTGCCTGGAGTGTACTTGGGCTCACTGAAGCTTTCTTT. It is translated as CAWSVLGLTEAFF.